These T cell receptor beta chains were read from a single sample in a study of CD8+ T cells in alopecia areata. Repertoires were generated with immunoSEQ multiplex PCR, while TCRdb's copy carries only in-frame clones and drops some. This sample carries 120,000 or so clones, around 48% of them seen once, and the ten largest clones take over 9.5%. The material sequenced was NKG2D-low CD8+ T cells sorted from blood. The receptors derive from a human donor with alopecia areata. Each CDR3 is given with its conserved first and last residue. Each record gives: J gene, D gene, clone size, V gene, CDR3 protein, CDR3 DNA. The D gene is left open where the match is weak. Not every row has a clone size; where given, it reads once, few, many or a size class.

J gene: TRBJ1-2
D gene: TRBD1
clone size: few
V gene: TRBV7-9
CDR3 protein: CASSLVQGNYGYTF
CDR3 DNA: TGTGCCAGCAGCTTAGTACAGGGGAACTATGGCTACACCTTC

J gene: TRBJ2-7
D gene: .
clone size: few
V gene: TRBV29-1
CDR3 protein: CSVESPDYKQYF
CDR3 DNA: TGCAGCGTTGAAAGTCCGGACTATAAGCAGTACTTC

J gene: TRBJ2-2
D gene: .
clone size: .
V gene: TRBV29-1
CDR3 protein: CSVPFPGNTGELFF
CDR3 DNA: TGCAGCGTGCCTTTTCCAGGGAACACCGGGGAGCTGTTTTTT

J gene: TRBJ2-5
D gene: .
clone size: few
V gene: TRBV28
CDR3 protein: CASSSSDSSQETQYF
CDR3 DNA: TGTGCCAGCAGTTCCTCCGACAGCTCCCAAGAGACCCAGTACTTC

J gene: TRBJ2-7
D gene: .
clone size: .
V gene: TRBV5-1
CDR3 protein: CASSFAGGQTYEQYF
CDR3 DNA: TGCGCCAGCAGCTTTGCTGGGGGGCAGACCTACGAGCAGTACTTC

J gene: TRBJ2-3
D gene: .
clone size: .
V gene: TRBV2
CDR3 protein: CASGWGEDTDTQYF
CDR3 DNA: TGTGCCAGCGGGTGGGGAGAAGACACAGATACGCAGTATTTT

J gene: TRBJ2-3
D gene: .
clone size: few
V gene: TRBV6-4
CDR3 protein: CASSLTPQGSDTQYF
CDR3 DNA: TGTGCCAGCAGCCTGACTCCGCAGGGGTCGGATACGCAGTATTTT

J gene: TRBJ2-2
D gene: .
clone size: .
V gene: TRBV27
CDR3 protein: CASSSRAGELFF
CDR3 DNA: TGTGCCAGCAGCTCCAGGGCCGGGGAGCTGTTTTTT

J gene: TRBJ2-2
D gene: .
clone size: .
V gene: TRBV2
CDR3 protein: CASIARRTNTGELFF
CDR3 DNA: TGTGCCAGCATCGCCAGGAGGACGAACACCGGGGAGCTGTTTTTT

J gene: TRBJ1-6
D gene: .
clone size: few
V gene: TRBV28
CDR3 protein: CASSLGNSPLHF
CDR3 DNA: TGTGCCAGCAGTTTAGGGAATTCACCCCTCCACTTT

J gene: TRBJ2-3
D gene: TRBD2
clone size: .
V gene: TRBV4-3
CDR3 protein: CASSQDLGLAETDTQYF
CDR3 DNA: TGCGCCAGCAGCCAAGACTTGGGACTAGCGGAGACAGATACGCAGTATTTT

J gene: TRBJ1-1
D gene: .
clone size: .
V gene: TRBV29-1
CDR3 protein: CSVEQDPGDEAFF
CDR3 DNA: TGCAGCGTTGAGCAGGACCCTGGGGATGAAGCTTTCTTT

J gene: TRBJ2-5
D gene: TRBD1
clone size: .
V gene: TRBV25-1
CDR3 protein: CASRWTGGVETQYF
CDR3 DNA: TGTGCCAGCAGGTGGACAGGGGGCGTAGAGACCCAGTACTTC

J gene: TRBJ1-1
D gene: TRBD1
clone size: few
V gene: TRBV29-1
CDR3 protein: CSVDGGGFEAFF
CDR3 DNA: TGCAGCGTTGACGGAGGGGGCTTTGAAGCTTTCTTT

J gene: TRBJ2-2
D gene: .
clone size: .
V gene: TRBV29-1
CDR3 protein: CSVGDHSGELFF
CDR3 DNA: TGCAGCGTTGGGGACCATTCCGGGGAGCTGTTTTTT

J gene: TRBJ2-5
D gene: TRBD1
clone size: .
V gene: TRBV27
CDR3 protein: CASSLDRVGTQYF
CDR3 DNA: TGTGCCAGCAGTTTAGACAGGGTTGGGACCCAGTACTTC

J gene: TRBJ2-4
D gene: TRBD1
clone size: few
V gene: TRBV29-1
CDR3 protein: CSVSGGLNIQYF
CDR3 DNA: TGCAGCGTATCAGGGGGTTTGAACATTCAGTACTTC

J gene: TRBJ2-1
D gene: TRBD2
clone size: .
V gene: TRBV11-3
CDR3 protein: CASSLDRTSGYNEQFF
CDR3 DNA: TGTGCCAGCAGCTTAGACCGGACTAGCGGCTACAATGAGCAGTTCTTC

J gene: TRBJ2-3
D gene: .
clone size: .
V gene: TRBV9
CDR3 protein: CASSVADTQYF
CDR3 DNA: TGTGCCAGCAGCGTAGCAGATACGCAGTATTTT

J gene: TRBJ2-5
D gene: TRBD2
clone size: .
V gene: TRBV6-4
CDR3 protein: CASSDSGGTQETQYF
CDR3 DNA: TGTGCCAGCTCGGATAGCGGGGGAACGCAAGAGACCCAGTACTTC

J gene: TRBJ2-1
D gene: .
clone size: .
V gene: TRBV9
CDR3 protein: CASSVDRAHEQFF
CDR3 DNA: TGTGCCAGCAGCGTAGACAGGGCCCATGAGCAGTTCTTC

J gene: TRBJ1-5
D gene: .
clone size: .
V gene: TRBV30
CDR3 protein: CAWSGVGSRQPQHF
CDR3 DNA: TGTGCCTGGAGTGGTGTAGGCAGCAGACAGCCCCAGCATTTT

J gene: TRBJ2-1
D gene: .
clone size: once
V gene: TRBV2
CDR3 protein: CASIGLKQFF
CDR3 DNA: TGTGCCAGCATAGGTCTGAAGCAGTTCTTC

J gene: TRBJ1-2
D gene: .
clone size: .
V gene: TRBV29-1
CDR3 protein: CSVAGGGIRSNYGYTF
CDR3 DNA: TGCAGCGTTGCGGGTGGGGGAATCCGGTCTAACTATGGCTACACCTTC

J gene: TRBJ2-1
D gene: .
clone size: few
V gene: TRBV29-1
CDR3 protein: CSVGLTWGNEQFF
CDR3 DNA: TGCAGCGTTGGACTTACCTGGGGCAATGAGCAGTTCTTC

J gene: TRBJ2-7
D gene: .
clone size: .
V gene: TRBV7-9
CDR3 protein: CASSFSDEQYF
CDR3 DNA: TGTGCCAGCAGCTTCAGTGACGAGCAGTACTTC

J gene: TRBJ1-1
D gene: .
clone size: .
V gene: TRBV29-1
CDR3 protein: CSVESTGTQYGNTEAFF
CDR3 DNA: TGCAGCGTTGAATCTACTGGGACCCAGTACGGGAACACTGAAGCTTTCTTT

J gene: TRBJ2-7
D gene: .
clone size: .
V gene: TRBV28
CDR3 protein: CASSTYEQYF
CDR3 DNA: TGTGCCAGCAGTACCTACGAGCAGTACTTC

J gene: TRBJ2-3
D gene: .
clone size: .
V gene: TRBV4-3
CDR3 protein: CASSQVGTDTQYF
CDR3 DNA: TGCGCCAGCAGCCAAGTAGGCACAGATACGCAGTATTTT

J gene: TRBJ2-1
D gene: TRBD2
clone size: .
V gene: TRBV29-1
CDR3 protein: CSVAGLAGNNEQFF
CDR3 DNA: TGCAGCGTTGCCGGACTAGCGGGGAACAATGAGCAGTTCTTC

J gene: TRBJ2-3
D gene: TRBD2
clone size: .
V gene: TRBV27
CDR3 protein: CASSYDGSGADTQYF
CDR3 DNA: TGTGCCAGCAGCTATGACGGGAGCGGGGCAGATACGCAGTATTTT

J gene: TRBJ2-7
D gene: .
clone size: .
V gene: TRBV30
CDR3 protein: CAWGGGHGSEQYF
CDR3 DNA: TGTGCCTGGGGCGGGGGCCATGGATCCGAGCAGTACTTC

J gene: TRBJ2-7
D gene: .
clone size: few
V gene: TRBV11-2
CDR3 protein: CASSLGVNLYEQYF
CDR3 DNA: TGTGCCAGCAGCTTAGGCGTCAACCTCTACGAGCAGTACTTC

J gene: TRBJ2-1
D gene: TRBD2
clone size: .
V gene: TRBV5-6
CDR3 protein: CASSSASGRINEQFF
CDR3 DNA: TGTGCCAGCAGCTCTGCTAGCGGGAGGATAAATGAGCAGTTCTTC

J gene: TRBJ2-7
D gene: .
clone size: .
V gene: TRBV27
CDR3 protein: CASSLGPTYEQYF
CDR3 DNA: TGTGCCAGCAGTCTCGGACCGACCTACGAGCAGTACTTC

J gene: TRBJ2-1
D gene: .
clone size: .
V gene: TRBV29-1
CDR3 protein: CSVVLEYNEQFF
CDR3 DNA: TGCAGCGTTGTACTAGAATACAATGAGCAGTTCTTC

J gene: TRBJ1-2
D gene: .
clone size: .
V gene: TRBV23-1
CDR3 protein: CASTPRLFEALNF
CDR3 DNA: TGCGCCAGCACCCCAAGGCTTTTCGAGGCTCTGAATTTC

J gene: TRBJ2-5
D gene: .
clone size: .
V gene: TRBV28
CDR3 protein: CASTGSETQYF
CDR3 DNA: TGTGCCAGCACGGGGAGTGAGACCCAGTACTTC

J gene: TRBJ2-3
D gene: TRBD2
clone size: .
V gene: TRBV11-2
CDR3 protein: CASSSTPWRELYTQYF
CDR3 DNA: TGTGCCAGCAGCTCCACCCCCTGGCGGGAGCTCTATACGCAGTATTTT

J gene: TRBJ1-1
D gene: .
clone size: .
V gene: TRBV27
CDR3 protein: CASSLRGGTEAFF
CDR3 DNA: TGTGCCAGCAGTTTAAGGGGGGGCACTGAAGCTTTCTTT

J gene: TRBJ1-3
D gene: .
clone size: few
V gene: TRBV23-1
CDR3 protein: CASGRGGNTIYF
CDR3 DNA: TGCGCCAGCGGCCGGGGTGGAAACACCATATATTTT

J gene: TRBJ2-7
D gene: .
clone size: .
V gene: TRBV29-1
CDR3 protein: CSVEVGSSEQYF
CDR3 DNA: TGCAGCGTTGAGGTCGGTTCTAGCGAGCAGTACTTC

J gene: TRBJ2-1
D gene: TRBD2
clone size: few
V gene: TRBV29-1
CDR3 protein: CSVDSSGRGNEQFF
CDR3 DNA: TGCAGCGTTGACTCTAGCGGGAGGGGGAATGAGCAGTTCTTC

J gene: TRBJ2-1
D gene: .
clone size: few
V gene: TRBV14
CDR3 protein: CASSQDFHEQFF
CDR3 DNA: TGTGCCAGCAGCCAAGATTTCCATGAGCAGTTCTTC

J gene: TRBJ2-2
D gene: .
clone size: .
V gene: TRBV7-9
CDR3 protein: CASSSTGGRNTGELFF
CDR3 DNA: TGTGCCAGCAGCTCGACTGGGGGCCGAAACACCGGGGAGCTGTTTTTT

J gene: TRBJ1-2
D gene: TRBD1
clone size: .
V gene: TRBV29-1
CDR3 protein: CSVLLRDSYGYTF
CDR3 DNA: TGCAGCGTTCTCTTAAGGGACAGCTATGGCTACACCTTC

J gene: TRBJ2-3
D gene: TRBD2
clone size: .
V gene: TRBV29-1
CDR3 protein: CSAGLAEGTDTQYF
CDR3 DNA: TGCAGCGCCGGGCTAGCGGAAGGCACAGATACGCAGTATTTT

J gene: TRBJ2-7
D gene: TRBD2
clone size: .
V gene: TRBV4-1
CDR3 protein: CASSQDQTSGRYEQYF
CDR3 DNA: TGCGCCAGCAGCCAAGATCAAACTAGCGGCCGCTACGAGCAGTACTTC

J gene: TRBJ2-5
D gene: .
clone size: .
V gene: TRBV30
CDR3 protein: CAWDSNQETQYF
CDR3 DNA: TGTGCCTGGGACAGTAACCAAGAGACCCAGTACTTC

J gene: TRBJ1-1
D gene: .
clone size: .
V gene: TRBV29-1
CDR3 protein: CSVDENTEAFF
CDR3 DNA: TGCAGCGTTGATGAGAACACTGAAGCTTTCTTT

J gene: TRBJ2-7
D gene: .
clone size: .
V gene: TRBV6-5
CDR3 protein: CASSYSAEQGPYEQYF
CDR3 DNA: TGTGCCAGCAGTTACTCCGCGGAACAGGGCCCCTACGAGCAGTACTTC

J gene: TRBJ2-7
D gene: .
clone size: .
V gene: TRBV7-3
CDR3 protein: CASSFESGREQYF
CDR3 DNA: TGTGCCAGCAGCTTCGAGTCAGGGCGGGAGCAGTACTTC

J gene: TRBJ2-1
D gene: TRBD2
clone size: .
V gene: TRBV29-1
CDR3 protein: CSVEGREGSYNEQFF
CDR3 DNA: TGCAGCGTTGAGGGGCGGGAGGGCTCCTACAATGAGCAGTTCTTC